This T cell receptor beta chain emerged from a study of CD8 T cells in ankylosing spondylitis. The study, taken as a whole, reports: Blood of patients with ankylosing spondylitis appeared to be characterized by a TCR beta motif of several highly homologous variants. Some motif variants were previously reported in reactive arthritis synovial fluid and blood.

The V end was cut by 4 bases, the J end by 2 bases, with 19 bases between. This CDR3 comprises 16 residues. The germline gives CDR1 SGHKS, CDR2 YYEKEE (reference sequence). On this clonotype: The antigen is unknown.

By quantitative 5'-RACE with molecular barcodes, the TCR beta libraries were made. Each CDR3 protein gets one entry after TCRdb re-called the 5' RACE reads with MiXCR. The sample records 100,000 to 150,000 distinct CDR3 sequences, roughly a sixth being singletons. The clonotype originates from a male donor with ankylosing spondylitis. The chain recombines TRBV5-5 with TRBJ2-7; possibly TRBD2 for D (5 bases). Input material: blood, either unsorted or a sorted T cell fraction (not recorded which). CDR3 loop: CASSPTRLAETYEQYF. The CDR3 nucleotides are TGTGCCAGCAGCCCAACCCGCCTAGCAGAAACCTACGAGCAGTACTTC. Full variable domain (rest looked up from reference TRBV5-5 and TRBJ2-7): DAGVTQSPTHLIKTRGQQVTLRCSPISGHKSVSWYQQVLGQGPQFIFQYYEKEERGRGNFPDRFSARQFPNYSSELNVNALLLGDSALYLCASSPTRLAETYEQYFGPGTRLTVT.